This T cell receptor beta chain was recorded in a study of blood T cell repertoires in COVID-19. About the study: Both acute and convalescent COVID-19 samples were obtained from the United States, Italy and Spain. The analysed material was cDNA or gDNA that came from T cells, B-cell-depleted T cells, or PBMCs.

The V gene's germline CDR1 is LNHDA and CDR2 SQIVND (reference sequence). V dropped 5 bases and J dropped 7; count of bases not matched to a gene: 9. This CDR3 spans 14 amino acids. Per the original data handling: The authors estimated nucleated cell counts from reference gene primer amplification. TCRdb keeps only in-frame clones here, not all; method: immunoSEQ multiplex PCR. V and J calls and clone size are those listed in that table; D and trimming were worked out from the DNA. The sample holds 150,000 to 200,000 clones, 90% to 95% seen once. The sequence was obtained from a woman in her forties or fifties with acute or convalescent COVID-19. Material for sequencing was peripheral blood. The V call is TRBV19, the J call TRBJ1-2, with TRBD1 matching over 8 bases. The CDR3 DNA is TGTGCCAGTAGTGTCCCAGGACAGGGCTCTGGCTACACCTTC. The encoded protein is CASSVPGQGSGYTF.